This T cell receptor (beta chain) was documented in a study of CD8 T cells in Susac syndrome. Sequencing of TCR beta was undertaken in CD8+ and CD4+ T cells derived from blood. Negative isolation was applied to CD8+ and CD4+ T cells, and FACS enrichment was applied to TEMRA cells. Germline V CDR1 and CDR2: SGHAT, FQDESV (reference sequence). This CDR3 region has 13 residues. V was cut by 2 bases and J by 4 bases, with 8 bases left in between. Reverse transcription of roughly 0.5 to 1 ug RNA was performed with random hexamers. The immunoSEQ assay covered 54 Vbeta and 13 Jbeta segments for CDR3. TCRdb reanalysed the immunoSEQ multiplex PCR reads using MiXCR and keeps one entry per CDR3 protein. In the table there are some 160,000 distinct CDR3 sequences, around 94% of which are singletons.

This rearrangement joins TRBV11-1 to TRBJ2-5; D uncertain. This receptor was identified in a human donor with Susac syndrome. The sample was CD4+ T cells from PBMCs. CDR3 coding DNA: TGTGCCAGCAGCTTATCTTCCGGAGAGACCCAGTACTTC. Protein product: CASSLSSGETQYF.